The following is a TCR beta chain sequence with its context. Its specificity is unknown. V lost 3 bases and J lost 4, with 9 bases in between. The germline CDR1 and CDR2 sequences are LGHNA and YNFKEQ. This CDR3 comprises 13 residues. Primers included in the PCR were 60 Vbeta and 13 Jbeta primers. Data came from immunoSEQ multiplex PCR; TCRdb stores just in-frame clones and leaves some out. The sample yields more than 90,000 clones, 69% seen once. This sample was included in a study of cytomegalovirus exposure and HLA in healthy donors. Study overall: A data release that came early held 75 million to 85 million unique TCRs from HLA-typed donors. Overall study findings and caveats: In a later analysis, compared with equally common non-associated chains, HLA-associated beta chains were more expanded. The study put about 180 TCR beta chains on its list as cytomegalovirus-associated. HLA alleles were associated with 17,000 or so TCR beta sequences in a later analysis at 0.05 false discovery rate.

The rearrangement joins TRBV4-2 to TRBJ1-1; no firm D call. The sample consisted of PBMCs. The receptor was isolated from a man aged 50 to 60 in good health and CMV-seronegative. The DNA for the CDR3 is TGTGCCAGCAGCCAGGAGGGATTCACTGAAGCTTTCTTT. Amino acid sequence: CASSQEGFTEAFF.